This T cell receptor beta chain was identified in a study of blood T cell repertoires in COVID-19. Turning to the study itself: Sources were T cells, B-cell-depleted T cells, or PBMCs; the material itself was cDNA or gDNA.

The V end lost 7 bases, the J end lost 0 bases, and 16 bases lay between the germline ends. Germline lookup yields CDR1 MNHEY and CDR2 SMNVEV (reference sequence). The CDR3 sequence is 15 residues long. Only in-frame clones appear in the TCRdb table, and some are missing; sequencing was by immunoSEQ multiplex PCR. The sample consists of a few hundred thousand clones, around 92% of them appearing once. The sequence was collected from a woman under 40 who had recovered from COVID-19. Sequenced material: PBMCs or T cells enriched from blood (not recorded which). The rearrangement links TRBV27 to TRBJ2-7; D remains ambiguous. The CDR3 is CASNTSRQASYEQYF. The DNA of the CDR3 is TGTGCCAGCAACACCTCACGTCAGGCCTCCTACGAGCAGTACTTC.